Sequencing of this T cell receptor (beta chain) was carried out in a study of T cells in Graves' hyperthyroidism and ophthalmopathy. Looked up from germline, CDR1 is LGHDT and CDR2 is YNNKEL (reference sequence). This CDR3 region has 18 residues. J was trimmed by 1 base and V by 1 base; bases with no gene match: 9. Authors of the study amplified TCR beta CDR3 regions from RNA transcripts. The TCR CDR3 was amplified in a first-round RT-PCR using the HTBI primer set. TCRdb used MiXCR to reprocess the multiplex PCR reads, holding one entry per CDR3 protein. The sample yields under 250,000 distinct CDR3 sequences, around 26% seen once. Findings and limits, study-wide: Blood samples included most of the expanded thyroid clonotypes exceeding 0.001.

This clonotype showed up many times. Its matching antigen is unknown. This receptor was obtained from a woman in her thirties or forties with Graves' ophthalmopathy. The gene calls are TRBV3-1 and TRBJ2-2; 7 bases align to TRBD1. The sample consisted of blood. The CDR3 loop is CASSQGIWDSKNTGELFF. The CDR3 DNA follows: TGTGCCAGCAGCCAAGGTATCTGGGACAGCAAGAACACCGGGGAGCTGTTTTTT.